This TCR beta chain was found in a study of cytomegalovirus exposure and HLA in healthy donors. General study results and limits: The study designated 150 to 200 TCR beta chains cytomegalovirus-associated.

This clone occurred a few times. Its antigen is as yet unknown. This PCR relied on a set of 60 Vbeta primers and 13 Jbeta primers. Sequenced by immunoSEQ multiplex PCR; TCRdb stores in-frame clones only, minus some. The sample has about 240,000 clones, about 85% seen once; the top ten hold about 0.25%. V gave up 6 bases and J gave up 0 bases; unmatched junction bases: 2. The CDR3 covers 14 residues. CDR1 and CDR2 from the germline V gene are MNHNY and SVGAGI (reference sequence). The chain has TRBV6-6 and TRBJ2-5; TRBD1 matches 9 bases. Material: PBMCs. This TCR was recovered from a girl between 2 and 10 years old in good health and CMV-seronegative. The CDR3 region has the DNA TGTGCCAGCAGCCGGGACAGGGACCAAGAGACCCAGTACTTC. Protein: CASSRDRDQETQYF.